This T cell receptor beta chain stems from a study of blood T cell repertoires in COVID-19. Study as a whole: Samples came from the United States, Italy and Spain, spanning acute and convalescent COVID-19.

Trimming pared 4 bases from V and 0 bases from J, leaving 8 bases between. The CDR3 is 14 residues long. Germline V gene sequence: CDR1 SNHLY, CDR2 FYNNEI. Method: immunoSEQ multiplex PCR; TCRdb's copy keeps in-frame clones and lacks some. The sample contains some 250,000 clones, more than 70% of which appear only once. The rearrangement links TRBV2 to TRBJ2-3, with D perhaps TRBD2 (6 bases). Sequencing used peripheral blood. The TCR comes from a woman aged 40 to 50 who had recovered from COVID-19. The CDR3 spells CASSGGASTDTQYF. The CDR3 coding sequence is TGTGCCAGCAGTGGCGGGGCTAGCACAGATACGCAGTATTTT.